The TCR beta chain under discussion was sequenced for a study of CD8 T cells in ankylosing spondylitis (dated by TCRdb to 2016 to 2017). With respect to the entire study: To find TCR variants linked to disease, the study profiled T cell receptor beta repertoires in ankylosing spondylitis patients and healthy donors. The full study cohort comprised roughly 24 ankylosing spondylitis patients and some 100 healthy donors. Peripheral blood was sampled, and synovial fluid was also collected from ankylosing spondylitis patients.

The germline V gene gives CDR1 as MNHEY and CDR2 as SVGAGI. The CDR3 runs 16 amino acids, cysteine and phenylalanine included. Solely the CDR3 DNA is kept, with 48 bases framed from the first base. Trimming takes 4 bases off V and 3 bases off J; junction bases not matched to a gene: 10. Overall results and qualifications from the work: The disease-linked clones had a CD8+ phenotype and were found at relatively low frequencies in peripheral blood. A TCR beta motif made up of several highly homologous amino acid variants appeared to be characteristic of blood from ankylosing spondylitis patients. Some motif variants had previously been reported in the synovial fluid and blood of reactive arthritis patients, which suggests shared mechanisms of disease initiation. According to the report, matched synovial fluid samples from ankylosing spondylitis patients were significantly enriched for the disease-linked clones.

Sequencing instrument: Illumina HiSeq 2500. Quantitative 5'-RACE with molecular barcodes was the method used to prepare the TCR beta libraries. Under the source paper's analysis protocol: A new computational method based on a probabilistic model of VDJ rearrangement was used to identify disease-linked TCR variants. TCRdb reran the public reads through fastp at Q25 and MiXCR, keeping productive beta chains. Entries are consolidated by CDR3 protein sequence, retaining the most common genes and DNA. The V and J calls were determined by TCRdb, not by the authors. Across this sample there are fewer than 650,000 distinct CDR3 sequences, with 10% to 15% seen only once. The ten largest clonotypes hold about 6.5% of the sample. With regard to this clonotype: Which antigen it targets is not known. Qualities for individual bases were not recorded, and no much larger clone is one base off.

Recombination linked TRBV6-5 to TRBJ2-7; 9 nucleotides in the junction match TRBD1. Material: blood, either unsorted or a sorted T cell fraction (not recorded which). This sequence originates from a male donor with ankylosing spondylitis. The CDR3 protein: CASSSTGTGNLYEQYF. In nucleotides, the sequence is TGTGCCAGCAGTTCAACCGGGACAGGGAATCTCTACGAGCAGTACTTC.